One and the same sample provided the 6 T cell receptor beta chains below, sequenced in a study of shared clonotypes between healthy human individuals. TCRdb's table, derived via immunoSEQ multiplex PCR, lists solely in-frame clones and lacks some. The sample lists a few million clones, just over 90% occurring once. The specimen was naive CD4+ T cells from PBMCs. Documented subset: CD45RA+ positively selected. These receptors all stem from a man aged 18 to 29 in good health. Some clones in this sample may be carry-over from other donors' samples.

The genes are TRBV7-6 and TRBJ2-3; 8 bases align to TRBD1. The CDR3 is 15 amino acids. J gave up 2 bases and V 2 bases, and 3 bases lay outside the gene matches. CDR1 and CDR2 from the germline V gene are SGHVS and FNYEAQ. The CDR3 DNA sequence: TGTGCCAGCAGCTTAACGGGACAGGACACAGATACGCAGTATTTT. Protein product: CASSLTGQDTDTQYF.

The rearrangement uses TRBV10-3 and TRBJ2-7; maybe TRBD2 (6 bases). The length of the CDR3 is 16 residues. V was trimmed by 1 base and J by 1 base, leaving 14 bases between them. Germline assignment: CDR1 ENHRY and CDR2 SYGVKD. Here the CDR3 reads CAISEWPGTDSYEQYF. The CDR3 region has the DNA TGTGCCATCAGTGAGTGGCCAGGGACTGATTCCTACGAGCAGTACTTC.

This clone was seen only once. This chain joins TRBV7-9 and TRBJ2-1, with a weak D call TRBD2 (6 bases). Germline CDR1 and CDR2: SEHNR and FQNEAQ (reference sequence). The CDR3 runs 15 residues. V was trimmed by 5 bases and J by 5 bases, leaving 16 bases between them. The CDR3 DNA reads TGTGCCAGCAGCCCCCAGGGAGGTTGGGACAATGAGCAGTTCTTC. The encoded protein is CASSPQGGWDNEQFF. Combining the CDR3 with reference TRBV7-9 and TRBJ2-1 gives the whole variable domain DTGVSQNPRHKITKRGQNVTFRCDPISEHNRLYWYRQTLGQGPEFLTYFQNEAQLEKSRLLSDRFSAERPKGSFSTLEIQRTEQGDSAMYLCASSPQGGWDNEQFFGPGTRLTVL.

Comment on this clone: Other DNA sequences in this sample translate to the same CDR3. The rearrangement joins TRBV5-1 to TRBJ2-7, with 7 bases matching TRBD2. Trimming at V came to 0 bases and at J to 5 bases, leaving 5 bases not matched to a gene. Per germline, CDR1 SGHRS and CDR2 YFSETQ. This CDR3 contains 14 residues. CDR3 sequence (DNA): TGCGCCAGCAGCTTGGGGGCGGGAGCCGACGAGCAGTACTTC. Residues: CASSLGAGADEQYF.

CDR3 amino acids: CASSLEGRTYEQYF. The CDR3 DNA reads TGCGCCAGCAGCTTGGAGGGGCGCACCTACGAGCAGTACTTC. This chain links TRBV5-1 with TRBJ2-7; D is perhaps TRBD1 (5 bases). Trimming left V 0 bases short and J 2 bases short, with 9 bases between. The CDR3 spans 14 residues. Per the germline V gene, CDR1 is SGHRS and CDR2 is YFSETQ.

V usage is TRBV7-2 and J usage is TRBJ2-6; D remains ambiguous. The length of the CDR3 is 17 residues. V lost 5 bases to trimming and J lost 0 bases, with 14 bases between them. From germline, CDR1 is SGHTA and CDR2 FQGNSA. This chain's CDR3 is CASSPRTYPSGANVLTF. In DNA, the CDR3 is TGTGCCAGCAGCCCCCGGACCTATCCCTCTGGGGCCAACGTCCTGACTTTC.